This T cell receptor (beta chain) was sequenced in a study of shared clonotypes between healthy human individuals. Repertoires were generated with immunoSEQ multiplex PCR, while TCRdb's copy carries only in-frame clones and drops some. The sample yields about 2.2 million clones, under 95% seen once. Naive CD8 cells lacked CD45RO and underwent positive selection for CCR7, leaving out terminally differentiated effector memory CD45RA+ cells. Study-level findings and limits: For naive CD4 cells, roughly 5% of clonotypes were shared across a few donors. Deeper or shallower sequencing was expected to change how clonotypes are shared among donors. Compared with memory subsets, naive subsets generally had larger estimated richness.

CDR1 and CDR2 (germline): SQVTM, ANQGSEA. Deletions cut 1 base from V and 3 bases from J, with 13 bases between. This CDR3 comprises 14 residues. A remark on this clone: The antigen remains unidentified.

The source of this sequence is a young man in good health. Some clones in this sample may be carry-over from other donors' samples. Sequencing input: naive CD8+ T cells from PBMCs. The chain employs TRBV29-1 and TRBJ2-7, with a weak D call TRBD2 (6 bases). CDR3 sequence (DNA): TGCAGCGTTGAAGGTCCAGCGGGCCGCTACGAGCAGTACTTC. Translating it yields CSVEGPAGRYEQYF.